This T cell receptor (beta chain) was captured in a study of blood T cell repertoires in COVID-19. Germline assignment: CDR1 LNHDA and CDR2 SQIVND (reference sequence). V shed 4 bases and J shed 7 bases, with 20 bases lying between them. The CDR3 is made up of 16 amino acids. TCRdb's copy holds only in-frame clones and misses some; the assay was immunoSEQ multiplex PCR. The sample comprises 250,000 to 350,000 clones, about 88% of which are singletons, and around 2.9% rests with the top ten. Specimen: PBMCs or T cells enriched from blood (not recorded which). The genes are TRBV19 and TRBJ1-5; D may be TRBD1 (6 bases). This clonotype was sampled from a woman between 50 and 59 years old who had recovered from COVID-19. CDR3 sequence: CASSNHRTDPGQPQHF. In DNA form, the CDR3 reads TGTGCCAGTAGTAATCACCGGACAGACCCGGGGCAGCCCCAGCATTTT. Full variable domain (remainder filled in from reference TRBV19 and TRBJ1-5): DGGITQSPKYLFRKEGQNVTLSCEQNLNHDAMYWYRQDPGQGLRLIYYSQIVNDFQKGDIAEGYSVSREKKESFPLTVTSAQKNPTAFYLCASSNHRTDPGQPQHFGDGTRLSIL.